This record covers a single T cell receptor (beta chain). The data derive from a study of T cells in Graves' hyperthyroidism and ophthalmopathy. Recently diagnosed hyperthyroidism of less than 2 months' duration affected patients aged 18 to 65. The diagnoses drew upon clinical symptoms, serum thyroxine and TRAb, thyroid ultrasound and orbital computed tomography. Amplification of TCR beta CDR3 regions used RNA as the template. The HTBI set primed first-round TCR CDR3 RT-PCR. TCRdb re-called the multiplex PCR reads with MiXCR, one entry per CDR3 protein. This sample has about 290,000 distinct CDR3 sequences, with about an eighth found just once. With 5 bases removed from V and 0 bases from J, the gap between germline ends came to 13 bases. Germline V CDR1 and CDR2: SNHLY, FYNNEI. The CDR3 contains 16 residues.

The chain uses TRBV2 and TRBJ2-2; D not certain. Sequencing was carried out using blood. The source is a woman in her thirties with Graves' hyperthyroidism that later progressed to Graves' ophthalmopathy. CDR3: CASSYWTVANTGELFF. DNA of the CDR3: TGTGCCAGCAGTTATTGGACGGTCGCGAACACCGGGGAGCTGTTTTTT.